These T cell receptor beta chains were read from a single sample in a study of immune cell composition in non-small cell lung cancer. Measured with immunoSEQ multiplex PCR; TCRdb has only the in-frame clones, and not every one. The top ten hold 7.5% to 10% of the sample, which has fewer than 20,000 clones, 70% to 80% seen once. These data were also reused for a study on CD4 T cells in lung cancer.

Material for sequencing was non-adjacent lung tissue. The receptors were gathered from a human donor with non-small cell lung cancer. The CDR3 runs from the conserved cysteine through the conserved F or W. Each record gives: D gene, V gene, CDR3 protein. D genes are given only for firm matches.

>-|TRBV11-2
CASSFRVGYTF
>TRBD1|TRBV5-4
CASKLFGTGRPSEAFF
>TRBD1|TRBV18
CASSSFTGGNYGYTF
>-|TRBV7-9
CASSVQDYGYTF
>TRBD2|TRBV11-2
CASSLATSGRTLSYEQYF
>TRBD1|TRBV7-2
CASSPRQGVSSGNTIYF
>-|TRBV5-1
CASSLGGEPETQYF
>-|TRBV6-6
CASSPGAGGDGYTF
>-|TRBV28
CASSLFGAGGIIYGYTF
>-|TRBV28
CASSFRELYGYTF
>-|TRBV7-9
CASSLAVLTGELFF
>-|TRBV6-5
CASSYDNRPNQPQHF
>TRBD2|TRBV5-1
CASSLDSGGGGEQYF
>-|TRBV18
CASSRVEPEQFF
>-|TRBV2
CASSVSPRNGDEQFF
>-|TRBV9
CASSVGFALNTEAFF
>TRBD1|TRBV6-6
CASRLETGGREELFF
>-|TRBV5-1
CASTETLNTEAFF
>TRBD1|TRBV7-9
CASSEDRGSGYTF
>TRBD1|TRBV4-1
CASSQVGQGNTEAFF
>TRBD1|TRBV11-2
CASSSLRDRPTNEKLFF
>TRBD1|TRBV7-3
CASSSQGAGETQYF
>-|TRBV10-3
CAITGDLNYGYTF
>TRBD1|TRBV5-1
CASRQGAKETQYF
>TRBD1|TRBV16
CASSQNDRGNQPQHF
>-|TRBV4-2
CASSQDRRQGFSPLHF
>-|TRBV5-5
CASSQDWRGAYEQYF
>-|TRBV7-9
CASSWYNEQFF
>-|TRBV27
CASSFTGMDQETQYF
>-|TRBV4-3
CASSQDAGQYGYTF
>TRBD1|TRBV6-1
CASRTGSYNEQFF
>-|TRBV28
CASSSPPVGGNGYTF
>-|TRBV7-8
CASSVRARDQPQHF
>TRBD1|TRBV19
CASMLRGPGELFF
>-|TRBV7-2
CASSLGQLNSNQPQHF
>-|TRBV30
CAWSVQQYEKLFF
>TRBD1|TRBV11-3
CASSLASTGRQETQYF
>-|TRBV9
CASSVGGSTYNEQFF
>-|TRBV28
CASSRLQEDSSYEQYF
>TRBD1|TRBV18
CASAQDREESGYTF
>-|TRBV9
CASSVGGRNTEAFF
>TRBD1|TRBV10-3
CAISEATGYAEAFF
>-|TRBV9
CASSVTDISGGNNSPLHF
>-|TRBV6-5
CASGDYVREQYF
>TRBD1|TRBV2
CASSEAGTENSPLHF
>TRBD2|TRBV9
CASSVLGLAGGNEQFF
>TRBD1|TRBV6-1
CATYRGPEAFF
>-|TRBV5-6
CASSLAAKTQYF
>-|TRBV29-1
CSVMRSSYEQYF
>-|TRBV30
CAWADGTYIAGELFF
>TRBD1|TRBV6-5
CASTRGTGLNYGYTF
>-|TRBV19
CASSIEIYGYEQYF
>-|TRBV28
CASSPPPRPTSGNTIYF
>TRBD1|TRBV5-6
CASSSRTGGGTTEAFF
>-|TRBV28
CASSFQTPGSGYTF
>-|TRBV11-1
CASSLARQNRHYEQYF